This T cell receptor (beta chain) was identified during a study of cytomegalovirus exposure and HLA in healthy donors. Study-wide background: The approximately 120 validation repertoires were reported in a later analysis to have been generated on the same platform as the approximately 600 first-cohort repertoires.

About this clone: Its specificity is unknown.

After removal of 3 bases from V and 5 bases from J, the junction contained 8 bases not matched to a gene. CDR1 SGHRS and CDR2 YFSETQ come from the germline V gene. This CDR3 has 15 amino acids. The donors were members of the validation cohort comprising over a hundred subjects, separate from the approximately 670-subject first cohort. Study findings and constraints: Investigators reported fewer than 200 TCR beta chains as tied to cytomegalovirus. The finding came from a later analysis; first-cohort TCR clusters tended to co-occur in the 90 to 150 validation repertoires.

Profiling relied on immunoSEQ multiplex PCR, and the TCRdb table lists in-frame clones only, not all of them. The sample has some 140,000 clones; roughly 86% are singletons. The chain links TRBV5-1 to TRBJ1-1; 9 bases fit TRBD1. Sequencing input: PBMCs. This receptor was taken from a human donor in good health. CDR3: CASSYSGTGTTEAFF. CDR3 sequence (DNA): TGCGCCAGCAGCTATTCCGGGACAGGGACGACTGAAGCTTTCTTT.